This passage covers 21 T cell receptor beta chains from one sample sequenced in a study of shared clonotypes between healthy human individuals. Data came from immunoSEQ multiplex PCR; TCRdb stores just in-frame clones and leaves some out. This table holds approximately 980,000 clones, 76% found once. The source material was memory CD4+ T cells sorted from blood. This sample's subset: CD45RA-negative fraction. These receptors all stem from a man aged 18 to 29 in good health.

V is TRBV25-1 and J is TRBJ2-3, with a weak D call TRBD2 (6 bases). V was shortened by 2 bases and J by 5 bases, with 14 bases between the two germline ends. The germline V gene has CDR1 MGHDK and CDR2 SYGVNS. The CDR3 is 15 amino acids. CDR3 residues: CASSERGGKIDTQYF. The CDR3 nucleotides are TGTGCCAGCAGTGAACGAGGCGGGAAGATAGATACGCAGTATTTT.

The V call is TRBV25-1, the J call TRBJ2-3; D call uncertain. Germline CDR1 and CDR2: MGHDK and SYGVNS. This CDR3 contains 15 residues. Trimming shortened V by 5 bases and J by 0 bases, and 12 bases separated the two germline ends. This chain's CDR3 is CASSRQSTSTDTQYF. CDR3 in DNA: TGTGCCAGCAGTCGTCAATCCACTAGCACAGATACGCAGTATTTT.

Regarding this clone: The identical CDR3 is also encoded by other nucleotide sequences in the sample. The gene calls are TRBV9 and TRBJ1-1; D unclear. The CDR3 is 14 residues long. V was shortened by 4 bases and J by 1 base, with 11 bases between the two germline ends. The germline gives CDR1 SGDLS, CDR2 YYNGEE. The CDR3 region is CASSPQAGNTEAFF. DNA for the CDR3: TGTGCCAGCAGCCCCCAAGCAGGGAACACTGAAGCTTTCTTT.

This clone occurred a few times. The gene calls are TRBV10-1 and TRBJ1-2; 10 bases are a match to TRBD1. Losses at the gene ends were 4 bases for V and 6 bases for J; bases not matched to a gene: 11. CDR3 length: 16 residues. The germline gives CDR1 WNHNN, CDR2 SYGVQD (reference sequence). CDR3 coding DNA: TGCGCCAGCAGTGGGGTCCGTTGGGACAGGGGTGATGGCTACACCTTC. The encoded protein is CASSGVRWDRGDGYTF.

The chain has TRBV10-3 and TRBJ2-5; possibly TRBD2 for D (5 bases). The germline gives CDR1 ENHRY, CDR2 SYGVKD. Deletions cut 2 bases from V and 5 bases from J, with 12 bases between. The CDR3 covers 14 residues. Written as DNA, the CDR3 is TGTGCCATCAGTGAGGGGAGAGATGGGGAGACCCAGTACTTC. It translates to CAISEGRDGETQYF.

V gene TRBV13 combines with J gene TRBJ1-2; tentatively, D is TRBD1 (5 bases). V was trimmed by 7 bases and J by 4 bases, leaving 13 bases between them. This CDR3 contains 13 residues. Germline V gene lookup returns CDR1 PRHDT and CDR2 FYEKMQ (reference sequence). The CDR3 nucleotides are TGTGCCAGCACCCCCAGGGAGGGCTATGGCTACACCTTC. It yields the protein CASTPREGYGYTF.

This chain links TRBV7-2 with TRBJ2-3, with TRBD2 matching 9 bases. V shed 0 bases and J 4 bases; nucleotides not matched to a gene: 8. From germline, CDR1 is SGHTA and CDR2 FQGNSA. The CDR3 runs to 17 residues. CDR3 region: CASSLASSGRSADTQYF. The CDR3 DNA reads TGTGCCAGCAGCTTAGCCAGTAGCGGGAGAAGCGCAGATACGCAGTATTTT.

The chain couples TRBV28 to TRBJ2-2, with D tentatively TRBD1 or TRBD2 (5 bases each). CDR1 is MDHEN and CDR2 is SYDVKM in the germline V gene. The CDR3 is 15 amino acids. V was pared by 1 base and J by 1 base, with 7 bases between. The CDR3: CASSLLRGNTGELFF. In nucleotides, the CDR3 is TGTGCCAGCAGTTTATTGAGGGGGAACACCGGGGAGCTGTTTTTT.

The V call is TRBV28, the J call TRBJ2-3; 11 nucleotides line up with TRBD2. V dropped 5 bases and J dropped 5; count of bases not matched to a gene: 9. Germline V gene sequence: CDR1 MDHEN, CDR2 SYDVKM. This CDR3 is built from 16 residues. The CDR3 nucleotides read TGTGCCAGCAGTGCCCCCGGGACTAGCGGTAAAGATACGCAGTATTTT. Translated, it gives CASSAPGTSGKDTQYF.

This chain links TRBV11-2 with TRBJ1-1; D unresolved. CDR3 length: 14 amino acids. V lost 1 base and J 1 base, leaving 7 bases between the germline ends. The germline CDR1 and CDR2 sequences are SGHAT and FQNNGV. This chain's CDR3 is CASSLGQQNTEAFF. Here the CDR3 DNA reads TGTGCCAGCAGCTTAGGGCAGCAGAACACTGAAGCTTTCTTT.

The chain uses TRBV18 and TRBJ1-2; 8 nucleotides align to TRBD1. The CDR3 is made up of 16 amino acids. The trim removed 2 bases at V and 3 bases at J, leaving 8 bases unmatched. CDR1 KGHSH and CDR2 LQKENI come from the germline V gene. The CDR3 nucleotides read TGTGCCAGCTCACCAGGGACAGGCTTTGACCACTATGGCTACACCTTC. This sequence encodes CASSPGTGFDHYGYTF.

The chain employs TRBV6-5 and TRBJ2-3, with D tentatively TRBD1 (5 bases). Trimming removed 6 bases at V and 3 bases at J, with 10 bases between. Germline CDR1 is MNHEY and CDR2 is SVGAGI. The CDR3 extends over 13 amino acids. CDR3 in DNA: TGTGCCAGCAGCCGTGGACAAACAGATACGCAGTATTTT. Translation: CASSRGQTDTQYF.

CDR3 sequence: CASSDGTDTQYF. In DNA form, the CDR3 reads TGCGCCAGTTCGGACGGCACAGATACGCAGTATTTT. The chain employs TRBV10-1 and TRBJ2-3, with D unresolved. Germline V gene lookup returns CDR1 WNHNN and CDR2 SYGVQD (reference sequence). The CDR3 is made up of 12 amino acids. V lost 9 bases and J 1 base, leaving 8 bases between the germline ends.

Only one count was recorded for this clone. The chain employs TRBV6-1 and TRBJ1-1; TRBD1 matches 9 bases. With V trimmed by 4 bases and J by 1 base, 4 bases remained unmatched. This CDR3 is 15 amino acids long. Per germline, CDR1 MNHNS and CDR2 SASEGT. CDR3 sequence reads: CASSAGQGGNTEAFF. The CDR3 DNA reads TGTGCCAGCAGTGCGGGACAGGGAGGGAACACTGAAGCTTTCTTT.

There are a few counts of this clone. The CDR3 loop is CATSRDLRDYEQYF. As DNA, the CDR3 is TGTGCCACCAGCAGAGATCTCAGGGACTACGAGCAGTACTTC. The rearrangement links TRBV15 to TRBJ2-7; tentatively, D is TRBD1 (5 bases). This CDR3 is 14 amino acids long. Trimming removed 0 bases from V and 3 bases from J, with 9 bases in between. From germline, CDR1 is LNHNV and CDR2 YYDKDF (reference sequence). The whole variable domain, filled in from reference TRBV15 and TRBJ2-7, reads DAMVIQNPRYQVTQFGKPVTLSCSQTLNHNVMYWYQQKSSQAPKLLFHYYDKDFNNEADTPDNFQSRRPNTSFCFLDIRSPGLGDTAMYLCATSRDLRDYEQYFGPGTRLTVT.

The CDR3 DNA follows: TGTGCCAGCAGTTACCGGCTCTTCGCGAACACCGGGGAGCTGTTTTTT. As protein: CASSYRLFANTGELFF. V gene TRBV6-6 combines with J gene TRBJ2-2; D uncertain. Germline loops: CDR1 MNHNY, CDR2 SVGAGI (reference sequence). This CDR3 spans 16 amino acids. Trimming pared 2 bases from V and 0 bases from J, leaving 10 bases between.

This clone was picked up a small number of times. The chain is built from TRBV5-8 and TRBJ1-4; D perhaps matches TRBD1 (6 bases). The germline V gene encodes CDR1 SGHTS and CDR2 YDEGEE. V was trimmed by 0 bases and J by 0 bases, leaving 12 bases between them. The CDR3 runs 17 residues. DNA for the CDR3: TGTGCCAGCAGCTTGGTACAGGGCCTAGCAACTAATGAAAAACTGTTTTTT. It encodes CASSLVQGLATNEKLFF.

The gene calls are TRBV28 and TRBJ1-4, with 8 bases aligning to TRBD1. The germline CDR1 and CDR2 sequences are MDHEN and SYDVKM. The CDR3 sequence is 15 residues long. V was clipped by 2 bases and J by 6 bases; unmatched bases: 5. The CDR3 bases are TGTGCCAGCAGTTTAGCCTCGACAGGGGATGAAAAACTGTTTTTT. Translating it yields CASSLASTGDEKLFF.

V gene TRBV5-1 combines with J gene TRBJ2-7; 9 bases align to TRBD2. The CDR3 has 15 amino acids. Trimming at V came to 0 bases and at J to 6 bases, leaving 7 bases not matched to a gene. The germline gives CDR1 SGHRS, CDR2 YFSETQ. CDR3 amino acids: CASSLEAGGYSEQYF. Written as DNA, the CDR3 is TGCGCCAGCAGCTTGGAAGCGGGGGGATACAGCGAGCAGTACTTC. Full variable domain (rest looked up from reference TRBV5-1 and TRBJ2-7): KAGVTQTPRYLIKTRGQQVTLSCSPISGHRSVSWYQQTPGQGLQFLFEYFSETQRNKGNFPGRFSGRQFSNSRSEMNVSTLELGDSALYLCASSLEAGGYSEQYFGPGTRLTVT.

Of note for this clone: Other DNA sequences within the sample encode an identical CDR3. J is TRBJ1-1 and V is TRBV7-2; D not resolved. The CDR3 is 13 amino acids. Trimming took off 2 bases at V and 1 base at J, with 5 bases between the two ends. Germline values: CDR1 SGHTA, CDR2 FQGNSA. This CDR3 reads CASSLNRNTEAFF. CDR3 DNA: TGTGCCAGCAGCTTAAATCGGAACACTGAAGCTTTCTTT.

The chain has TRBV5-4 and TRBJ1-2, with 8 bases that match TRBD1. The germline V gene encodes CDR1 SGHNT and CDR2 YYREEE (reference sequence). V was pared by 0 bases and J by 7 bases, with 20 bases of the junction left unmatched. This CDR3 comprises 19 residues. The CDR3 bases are TGTGCCAGCAGCTTGGTGGGACCGGGACAGGCTCTCTCTGGAGGTGGCTACACCTTC. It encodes CASSLVGPGQALSGGGYTF.